Included here is one T cell receptor beta chain sequence, with context. This clone has a count of ten or more. What antigen it recognizes has not been identified. Read data end 3 residues before the CDR3 end; the end is taken from the germline J gene. The data derive from a study of T cell clonality in common variable immunodeficiency (dated by TCRdb to between 2014 and 2017). Paper-wide results and their limitations: Although equal DNA input was used, an average of approximately 74,000 unique sequences per sample was obtained for controls, compared with around 32,000 for CVID samples. Fewer TCRbeta clones were shared among CVID subjects than among healthy controls (p < 0.0001). TCRbeta clonality was higher in CVID subjects than in healthy controls (t-test p = 0.018), and the increase was most characteristic of about a third of subjects. Fewer deletions and N-nucleotide insertions were reportedly observed in CVID TCRbeta sequences, and highly modified clones with 13 or more V deletions were reportedly absent from CVID TCRbeta sequences. Correlations between repertoire features and clinical complications were limited by patient heterogeneity within the CVID cohort. According to the authors, figuring out what caused the increased clonality in CVID would require sequencing the repertoires of T cell subpopulations.

Both CVID patients and healthy controls were predominantly of Caucasian heritage. Heparinized peripheral whole blood samples of about 5 to 8.5 ml were collected from each donor. Genomic DNA from adults with common variable immune deficiency (CVID) and from healthy adult controls was used for sequencing of TCRbeta CDR3 repertoires. The control group was made up of 22 healthy adult volunteers (about ten male and roughly 12 female) whose ages ranged from roughly 23 to 70 years, with a mean age of approximately 34. To isolate peripheral blood mononuclear cells, diluted blood was subjected to density centrifugation over Hypaque 1077 or Ficoll-Paque. Unsorted mononuclear cells served as the source of genomic DNA, which was extracted either by Qiagen column purification or by a centrifugation-based method. CVID samples and control samples contributed equivalent amounts of genomic DNA as sequencing input. For every sample, a 60 bp segment covering the rearranged TCRbeta CDR3 region was amplified and then sequenced. TCRbeta amplification used the immunoSEQ assay, a bias-corrected multiplex PCR with high-throughput sequencing. As for how the authors treated the data: Each unique nucleotide sequence was treated as a clone and annotated with V, D and J genes, copy number and frequency. Sequences were labeled productive if in frame, and non-productive if out of frame or containing stop codons. As previously described, clonality was computed from Shannon's entropy. The predicted amino acid sequences of productive clones were used to derive mean CDR3 Kyte-Doolittle hydropathy. The R hclust function was used to hierarchically cluster scaled V gene usage with Manhattan distance and complete linkage. Clone sharing by CDR3 amino acid sequence was assessed by resampling 12 repertoires per group over 100 rounds. Repertoires were searched for 60 to 80 published EBV-specific and a few hundred published CMV-specific TCRbeta sequences. A couple of CVID samples that yielded fewer than 10,000 sequences were excluded from the analysis, so approximately 40 CVID repertoires were retained. Imported from immuneACCESS, the table was reduced by TCRdb to in-frame sequences with V and J called. These copies leave out some clones; in studies compared against another copy, an unresolved V gene accounts for under half, and the cause of the remainder is not known. From that table come the V and J calls and clone size; the DNA was used to work out D and trimming. The table notes more than 55,000 clones here, none of them singletons. About 0.85% of the sample goes to the ten largest clones.

The germline V gene yields SGHRS for CDR1 and YFSETQ for CDR2. A distance of 19 bases separates the germline ends of V and J, which lose 4 bases and 6 bases respectively. Including the terminal cysteine and phenylalanine, the CDR3 comprises 15 residues. Of the CDR3's DNA, 36 bases were read; they are in frame from base 1. The source is a person between 18 and 70 years old in good health. The sequencing sample was made of peripheral blood mononuclear cells. The chain is made from TRBV5-1 and TRBJ2-5; a weak D assignment points to TRBD2 (5 bases agree). CDR3 bases read: TGCGCCAGCAGCGAAGGCGACGGACTCTCGAAGACC. Its product reads: CASSEGDGLSKT. The CDR3, in full, reads CASSEGDGLSKTQYF.